Each of the 10 T cell receptor beta chains below was sequenced from the same sample in a study of blood T cell repertoires in COVID-19. Sequenced by immunoSEQ multiplex PCR; TCRdb stores in-frame clones only, minus some. The top ten clones hold around 10% of a sample with fewer than 200,000 clones, approximately 85% of them seen once. The sequencing sample was made of peripheral blood. The receptors shown here come from a woman of 80 years or more with acute or convalescent COVID-19.

The rearrangement uses TRBV15 and TRBJ2-4, with D possibly matching TRBD2 (6 bases). This CDR3 is 16 amino acids long. Germline V gene data show CDR1 as LNHNV and CDR2 as YYDKDF (reference sequence). Trimming shortened V by 3 bases and J by 0 bases, and 12 bases separated the two germline ends. The CDR3 here is CATSRGTGLAKNIQYF. For the CDR3, the DNA is TGTGCCACCAGCAGGGGGACTGGTCTAGCCAAAAACATTCAGTACTTC.

The V gene is TRBV5-1, the J gene TRBJ1-3, with D hard to call. The CDR3 runs 16 residues. Trimming stripped 0 bases from V and 4 bases from J, with 14 bases between. CDR1 is SGHRS and CDR2 is YFSETQ in the germline V gene. DNA for the CDR3: TGCGCCAGCAGCTTGGCGGGTCCCCATAGGGGAAACACCATATATTTT. It codes for CASSLAGPHRGNTIYF.

The genes are TRBV29-1 and TRBJ1-5; D remains unclear. V shed 5 bases and J shed 0 bases, with 8 bases lying between them. This CDR3 has 13 residues. The germline V gene has CDR1 SQVTM and CDR2 ANQGSEA. In DNA, the CDR3 is TGCAGCGTTTCCCAGAATAGCAATCAGCCCCAGCATTTT. This gives the protein CSVSQNSNQPQHF.

The V gene is TRBV5-4, the J gene TRBJ2-3; 8 nucleotides align to TRBD2. Germline V gives CDR1 SGHNT, CDR2 YYREEE (reference sequence). J gave up 5 bases and V 0 bases, and 2 bases lay outside the gene matches. The CDR3 sequence is 14 residues long. The CDR3 spells CASSLASGRDTQYF. CDR3 sequence (DNA): TGTGCCAGCAGCTTGGCCAGCGGGAGAGATACGCAGTATTTT.

The rearrangement uses TRBV4-1 and TRBJ2-7; 9 bases align to TRBD2. The CDR3 spans 16 residues. In germline, CDR1 is MGHRA, CDR2 YSYEKL. V lost 5 bases, J lost 2 bases, and 10 bases stayed unmatched. The chain's CDR3 is CASSFGAAGGAYEQYF. CDR3 sequence (DNA): TGCGCCAGCAGCTTCGGGGCAGCGGGGGGCGCCTACGAGCAGTACTTC.

The chain uses TRBV5-5 and TRBJ2-5; 7 bases align to TRBD1. The V segment lost 0 bases and the J segment 0 bases; nucleotides outside the gene matches: 8. Germline CDR1 SGHKS, CDR2 YYEKEE (reference sequence). This CDR3 contains 17 residues. CDR3 bases: TGTGCCAGCAGCTTGGAGTGGGACAGTTTAAACCAAGAGACCCAGTACTTC. It translates to CASSLEWDSLNQETQYF.

The chain employs TRBV25-1 and TRBJ1-2; the D gene is possibly TRBD1 (5 bases). The germline CDR1 and CDR2 sequences are MGHDK and SYGVNS. The CDR3 spans 10 residues. V was cut by 8 bases and J by 8 bases, with 9 bases left in between. The DNA of the CDR3 is TGTGCCAGCCAGGGATCCGGCTACACCTTC. Protein product: CASQGSGYTF.

The V call is TRBV5-4, the J call TRBJ1-4; the D is unclear. The CDR3 consists of 13 residues. V was clipped by 3 bases and J by 7 bases, with 10 bases between them. CDR1 and CDR2 from the germline V gene are SGHNT and YYREEE (reference sequence). CDR3 nucleotides: TGTGCCAGCAGCTCCCCCCGAGGTGAAAAACTGTTTTTT. The encoded protein is CASSSPRGEKLFF. Using reference TRBV5-4 and TRBJ1-4 for the parts outside the CDR3, the full variable domain is ETGVTQSPTHLIKTRGQQVTLRCSSQSGHNTVSWYQQALGQGPQFIFQYYREEENGRGNFPPRFSGLQFPNYSSELNVNALELDDSALYLCASSSPRGEKLFFGSGTQLSVL.

This CDR3 is CASSSGQGTYGYTF. In DNA form, the CDR3 reads TGTGCCAGCAGTTCGGGACAGGGGACCTATGGCTACACCTTC. This chain uses TRBV27 with TRBJ1-2, with 10 nucleotides matching TRBD1. From germline, CDR1 is MNHEY and CDR2 SMNVEV (reference sequence). The CDR3 is 14 amino acids. J lost 4 bases, V lost 4 bases, and 3 bases had no gene match.

The chain couples TRBV7-9 to TRBJ1-2; D gene ambiguous. Trimming removed 5 bases from V and 3 bases from J, with 10 bases in between. CDR1 is SEHNR, CDR2 FQNEAQ, per germline (reference sequence). The CDR3 length is 13 residues. CDR3 sequence reads: CASSRQDYYGYTF. The CDR3 DNA reads as TGTGCCAGCAGCCGGCAGGACTACTATGGCTACACCTTC.